The source of this T cell receptor (beta chain) is a study of blood T cell repertoires in COVID-19. The V end lost 5 bases, the J end lost 5 bases, and 20 bases lay between the germline ends. The CDR3 is 16 amino acids. In germline, CDR1 is SGHAT, CDR2 FQNNGV. The assay was immunoSEQ multiplex PCR, and TCRdb's table has in-frame clones only and misses some. Among about 64,000 clones listed, approximately 91% were seen once. This clonotype was sampled from a human donor in a cohort sampled during active COVID-19. Sequencing was performed on peripheral blood. The chain combines TRBV11-2 with TRBJ2-3; tentatively, D is TRBD1 (6 bases). CDR3 sequence: CASSDPGHPLGDTQYF. The DNA of the CDR3 is TGTGCCAGCAGCGACCCGGGACATCCCTTGGGAGATACGCAGTATTTT.